The clone carrying this TCR beta chain was counted ten times or more. These data come from a study of T cells in Graves' hyperthyroidism and ophthalmopathy. V lost 4 bases and J 4 bases, leaving 7 bases between the germline ends. The CDR3 length is 12 residues. Germline CDR1 SQVTM, CDR2 ANQGSEA. TCR beta CDR3 regions were amplified from RNA. HTBI primers were used for first-round RT-PCR of the TCR CDR3. Each CDR3 protein gets one entry after TCRdb re-called the multiplex PCR reads with MiXCR. The repertoire holds about 160,000 distinct CDR3 sequences, with over 8% as singletons. The V gene is TRBV29-1, the J gene TRBJ2-2, with D uncertain. This receptor was obtained from a woman under 30 with Graves' hyperthyroidism that later progressed to Graves' ophthalmopathy. Sequencing used blood. CDR3 in DNA: TGCAGCGTTGGTGATCGCACCGGGGAGCTGTTTTTT. Encoded protein: CSVGDRTGELFF.